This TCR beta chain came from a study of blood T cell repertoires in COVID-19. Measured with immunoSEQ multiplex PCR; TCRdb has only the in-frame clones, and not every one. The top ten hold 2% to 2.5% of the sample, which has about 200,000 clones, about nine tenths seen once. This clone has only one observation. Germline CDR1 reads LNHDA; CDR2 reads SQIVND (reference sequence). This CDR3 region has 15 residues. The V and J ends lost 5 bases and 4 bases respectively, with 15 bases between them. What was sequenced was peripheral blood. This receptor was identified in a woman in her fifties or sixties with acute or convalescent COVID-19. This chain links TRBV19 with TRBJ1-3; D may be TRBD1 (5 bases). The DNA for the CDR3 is TGTGCCAGTAGTCATCCAGGGTCCTACGGAAACACCATATATTTT. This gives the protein CASSHPGSYGNTIYF.